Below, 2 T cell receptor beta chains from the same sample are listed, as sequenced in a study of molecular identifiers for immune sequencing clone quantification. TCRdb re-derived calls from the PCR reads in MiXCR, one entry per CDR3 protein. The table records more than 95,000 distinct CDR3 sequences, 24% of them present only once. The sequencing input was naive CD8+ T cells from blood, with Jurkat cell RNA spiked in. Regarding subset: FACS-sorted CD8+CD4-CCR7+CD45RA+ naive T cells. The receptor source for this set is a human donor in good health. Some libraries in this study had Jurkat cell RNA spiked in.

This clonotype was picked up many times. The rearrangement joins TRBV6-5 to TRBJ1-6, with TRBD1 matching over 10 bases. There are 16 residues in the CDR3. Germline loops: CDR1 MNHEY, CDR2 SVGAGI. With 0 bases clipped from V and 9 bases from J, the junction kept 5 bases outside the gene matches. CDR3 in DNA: TGTGCCAGCAGTTACTCGATCGGACAGGGGGTTTCACCCCTCCACTTT. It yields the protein CASSYSIGQGVSPLHF.

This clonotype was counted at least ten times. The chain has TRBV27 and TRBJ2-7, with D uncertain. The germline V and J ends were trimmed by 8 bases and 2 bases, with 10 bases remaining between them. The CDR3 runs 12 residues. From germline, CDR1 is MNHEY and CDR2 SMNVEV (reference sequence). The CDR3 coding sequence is TGTGCCAGCGGCTTAAGTGCCTACGAGCAGTACTTC. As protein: CASGLSAYEQYF.